These T cell receptor beta chains were read from a single sample in a study of technical replicates of blood from several donors. Generated by immunoSEQ multiplex PCR, the TCRdb table keeps only in-frame clones and is missing some. This table has tens of thousands of clones, 80% to 95% appearing once. The sample taken for sequencing was T cells isolated from PBMCs. Receptors originate from a human donor in good health. CDR3s include the opening cysteine and the closing phenylalanine or tryptophan. The D gene is left open where the match is weak. A clone size is listed for some rows: how often the clone was seen (once, few, many), or a class if it is expanded.

>TRBJ1-2|TRBV5-1|once|.
TGCGCCAGCAGCTTGTCGGGTCTCTATGGCTACACCTTC
CASSLSGLYGYTF
>TRBJ2-7|TRBV28|.|.
TGTGCCAGCATCTCAATCGGGGGCGAGCAGTACTTC
CASISIGGEQYF
>TRBJ2-1|TRBV4-1|.|TRBD2
TGCGCCAGCAGCCAAGATCGGCGGGGGACCTATTACAATGAGCAGTTCTTC
CASSQDRRGTYYNEQFF
>TRBJ2-3|TRBV2|.|.
TGTGCCAGCAGTGCATCCGCAGGGGGGCGAGGAGATACGCAGTATTTT
CASSASAGGRGDTQYF
>TRBJ2-7|TRBV4-2|.|TRBD2
TGTGCCAGCAGCGCTTCCGGGACTATCTTTCCCTCCGAGCAGTACTTC
CASSASGTIFPSEQYF
>TRBJ1-1|TRBV7-9|.|TRBD1
TGTGCCAGCAGCTTAGGTCCTTCCGGGACAGGGGCGGGTGAAGCTTTCTTT
CASSLGPSGTGAGEAFF
>TRBJ1-1|TRBV5-1|.|.
TGCGCCAGCAGGGACGGAAGGGGTATTACTGAAGCTTTCTTT
CASRDGRGITEAFF
>TRBJ1-1|TRBV5-1|.|.
TGCGCCAGCAGCGGGTCAGGGGTGGCCACTGAAGCTTTCTTT
CASSGSGVATEAFF
>TRBJ1-5|TRBV19|.|TRBD1
TGTGCCAGTATAGAAGGGACAGGAAATCAGCCCCAGCATTTT
CASIEGTGNQPQHF
>TRBJ2-1|TRBV7-7|.|.
TGTGCCAGCAGCTTAAACAGGGGGGGTCCTGAGCAGTTCTTC
CASSLNRGGPEQFF
>TRBJ1-4|TRBV4-1|few|.
TGCGCCAGCAGCTTCACAGGGACCAGATTTGCAACTAATGAAAAACTGTTTTTT
CASSFTGTRFATNEKLFF
>TRBJ1-5|TRBV2|.|.
TGTGCCAGCAGTGGAAAGGGGCCCGAGAATCAGCCCCAGCATTTT
CASSGKGPENQPQHF
>TRBJ2-3|TRBV5-1|.|.
TGCGCCAGTACAGGACTGGCGGGGACAGATACGCAGTATTTT
CASTGLAGTDTQYF
>TRBJ2-1|TRBV5-1|.|.
TGCGCCAGCAGCTTGGAGACGGCTAGCTCCTACAATGAGCAGTTCTTC
CASSLETASSYNEQFF
>TRBJ1-5|TRBV19|once|.
TGTGCCAGTAGTAATCAGGGAAGAAGTAATAGCAATCAGCCCCAGCATTTT
CASSNQGRSNSNQPQHF
>TRBJ1-4|TRBV2|once|TRBD1
TGTGCCAGCAGCGTGAAAACAGGGGCGAACGAAAAACTGTTTTTT
CASSVKTGANEKLFF
>TRBJ2-5|TRBV7-9|.|.
TGTGCCAGCAGCGAGAGCGGTCTAGGGACCCAGTACTTC
CASSESGLGTQYF
>TRBJ2-7|TRBV28|.|.
TGTGCCAGCAGTTTAAAGTGGATTCCAGGGCGCTCCGAGCAGTACTTC
CASSLKWIPGRSEQYF
>TRBJ1-1|TRBV7-8|.|.
TGTGCCAGCAGCTCGACAGGACGGGGTGTTAGCCGGACTGAAGCTTTCTTT
CASSSTGRGVSRTEAFF
>TRBJ1-2|TRBV19|.|.
TGTGCCAGTAGTGGAGAGGTGCTGGGCTATGGCTACACCTTC
CASSGEVLGYGYTF
>TRBJ2-7|TRBV15|.|.
TGTGCCACCAGCAGAGATTCAAGTGGTGGAGGGCGACAGGGCCGTTACGAGCAGTACTTC
CATSRDSSGGGRQGRYEQYF
>TRBJ2-1|TRBV6-5|.|TRBD2
TGTGCCAGCAGTTCCGGACTAGCGGGAGCCTACAATGAGCAGTTCTTC
CASSSGLAGAYNEQFF
>TRBJ2-7|TRBV7-8|.|TRBD2
TGTGCCAGCAGCCTACTAGCGGGAGTCGGCGAGCAGTACTTC
CASSLLAGVGEQYF
>TRBJ1-4|TRBV19|.|.
TGTGCCAGTAGTGAATACAGAGTGAGTAATGAAAAACTGTTTTTT
CASSEYRVSNEKLFF
>TRBJ2-7|TRBV5-4|.|.
TGTGCCAGCAGCAGCCGACAGGGAGGCACTTACGAGCAGTACTTC
CASSSRQGGTYEQYF
>TRBJ2-1|TRBV30|.|TRBD1
TGTGCCTGGAGTTCGACAGGGTCCTACAATGAGCAGTTCTTC
CAWSSTGSYNEQFF
>TRBJ2-5|TRBV25-1|.|TRBD1
TGTGCCAGCAGTCCACCCAGGAACAGGGGCCAAGAGACCCAGTACTTC
CASSPPRNRGQETQYF
>TRBJ2-7|TRBV27|once|.
TGTGCCAGCAGGGTTACGGGTCACTCCTACGAGCAGTACTTC
CASRVTGHSYEQYF
>TRBJ2-7|TRBV2|.|TRBD1
TGTGCCAGCAAGGGACAGACCTCCTACGAGCAGTACTTC
CASKGQTSYEQYF
>TRBJ1-1|TRBV5-4|few|.
TGTGCCAGCAGCGGGCGCCACACTGAAGCTTTCTTT
CASSGRHTEAFF
>TRBJ1-1|TRBV6-6|few|.
TGTGCCAGCAGTGACAGAGCATCGAACACTGAAGCTTTCTTT
CASSDRASNTEAFF
>TRBJ1-1|TRBV6-5|once|.
TGTGCCAGCAGTTACTCGACAGCGATGAACACTGAAGCTTTCTTT
CASSYSTAMNTEAFF
>TRBJ2-7|TRBV4-1|.|TRBD1
TGCGCCAGCAGCCAACCGGGACAGGGATGGGGCGAGCAGTACTTC
CASSQPGQGWGEQYF
>TRBJ2-2|TRBV29-1|.|.
TGCAGCGTTGAGCCCGGACAGCCCGGGGAGCTGTTTTTT
CSVEPGQPGELFF
>TRBJ2-7|TRBV2|.|.
TGTGCCAGCACGGGGGACAGAAACACCTACGAGCAGTACTTC
CASTGDRNTYEQYF
>TRBJ2-3|TRBV28|.|TRBD1
TGTGCCTGCCGGGACAGAATAACAGATACGCAGTATTTT
CACRDRITDTQYF
>TRBJ2-5|TRBV10-1|.|TRBD2
TGCGCCAGCAGTGCCCTAGCGGGGGCAGGAGAGACCCAGTACTTC
CASSALAGAGETQYF
>TRBJ2-7|TRBV6-5|once|.
TGTGCCAGCAGTTATATGCGGGGCTTGTACGAGCAGTACTTC
CASSYMRGLYEQYF
>TRBJ2-7|TRBV10-2|.|.
TGCGCCAGCAGTGAATCAGGGATTTCCTACGAGCAGTACTTC
CASSESGISYEQYF
>TRBJ1-1|TRBV14|.|.
TGTGCCAGCAGCCAGGTAACAGGGCGAAGCACTGAAGCTTTCTTT
CASSQVTGRSTEAFF
>TRBJ2-3|TRBV7-2|.|.
TGTGCCAGCAGCTCCAGGGGGCGCGGGGGACTCACAGATACGCAGTATTTT
CASSSRGRGGLTDTQYF
>TRBJ2-7|TRBV6-5|.|TRBD1
TGTGCCAGCAGCGACCAGGGGGCAAGCTCCTACGAGCAGTACTTC
CASSDQGASSYEQYF
>TRBJ1-2|TRBV9|.|.
TGTGCCAGCAGCGTAGACTCGGGACATCCAAGGGGCTACACCTTC
CASSVDSGHPRGYTF
>TRBJ2-7|TRBV28|.|TRBD2
TGTGCCAGCAGTCCTCGAATTACTAGCGGGAGCTCCTACGAGCAGTACTTC
CASSPRITSGSSYEQYF
>TRBJ2-1|TRBV7-9|.|TRBD2
TGTGCCAGCAGCCCCCGGGAGGGGGTAGGGGAGGGTGAGCAGTTCTTC
CASSPREGVGEGEQFF
>TRBJ1-1|TRBV19|.|.
TGTGCCAGTAGTATAGTTGGGGGGGGCACTGAAGCTTTCTTT
CASSIVGGGTEAFF
>TRBJ2-7|TRBV6-1|.|TRBD2
TGTGCCAGCAGTGACGAACTAGCGGGGGGAATCTACGAGCAGTACTTC
CASSDELAGGIYEQYF
>TRBJ1-6|TRBV7-9|.|TRBD1
TGTGCCAGCAGCTCCCGAATGTGGGGACAGGGGGACTCACCCCTCCACTTT
CASSSRMWGQGDSPLHF